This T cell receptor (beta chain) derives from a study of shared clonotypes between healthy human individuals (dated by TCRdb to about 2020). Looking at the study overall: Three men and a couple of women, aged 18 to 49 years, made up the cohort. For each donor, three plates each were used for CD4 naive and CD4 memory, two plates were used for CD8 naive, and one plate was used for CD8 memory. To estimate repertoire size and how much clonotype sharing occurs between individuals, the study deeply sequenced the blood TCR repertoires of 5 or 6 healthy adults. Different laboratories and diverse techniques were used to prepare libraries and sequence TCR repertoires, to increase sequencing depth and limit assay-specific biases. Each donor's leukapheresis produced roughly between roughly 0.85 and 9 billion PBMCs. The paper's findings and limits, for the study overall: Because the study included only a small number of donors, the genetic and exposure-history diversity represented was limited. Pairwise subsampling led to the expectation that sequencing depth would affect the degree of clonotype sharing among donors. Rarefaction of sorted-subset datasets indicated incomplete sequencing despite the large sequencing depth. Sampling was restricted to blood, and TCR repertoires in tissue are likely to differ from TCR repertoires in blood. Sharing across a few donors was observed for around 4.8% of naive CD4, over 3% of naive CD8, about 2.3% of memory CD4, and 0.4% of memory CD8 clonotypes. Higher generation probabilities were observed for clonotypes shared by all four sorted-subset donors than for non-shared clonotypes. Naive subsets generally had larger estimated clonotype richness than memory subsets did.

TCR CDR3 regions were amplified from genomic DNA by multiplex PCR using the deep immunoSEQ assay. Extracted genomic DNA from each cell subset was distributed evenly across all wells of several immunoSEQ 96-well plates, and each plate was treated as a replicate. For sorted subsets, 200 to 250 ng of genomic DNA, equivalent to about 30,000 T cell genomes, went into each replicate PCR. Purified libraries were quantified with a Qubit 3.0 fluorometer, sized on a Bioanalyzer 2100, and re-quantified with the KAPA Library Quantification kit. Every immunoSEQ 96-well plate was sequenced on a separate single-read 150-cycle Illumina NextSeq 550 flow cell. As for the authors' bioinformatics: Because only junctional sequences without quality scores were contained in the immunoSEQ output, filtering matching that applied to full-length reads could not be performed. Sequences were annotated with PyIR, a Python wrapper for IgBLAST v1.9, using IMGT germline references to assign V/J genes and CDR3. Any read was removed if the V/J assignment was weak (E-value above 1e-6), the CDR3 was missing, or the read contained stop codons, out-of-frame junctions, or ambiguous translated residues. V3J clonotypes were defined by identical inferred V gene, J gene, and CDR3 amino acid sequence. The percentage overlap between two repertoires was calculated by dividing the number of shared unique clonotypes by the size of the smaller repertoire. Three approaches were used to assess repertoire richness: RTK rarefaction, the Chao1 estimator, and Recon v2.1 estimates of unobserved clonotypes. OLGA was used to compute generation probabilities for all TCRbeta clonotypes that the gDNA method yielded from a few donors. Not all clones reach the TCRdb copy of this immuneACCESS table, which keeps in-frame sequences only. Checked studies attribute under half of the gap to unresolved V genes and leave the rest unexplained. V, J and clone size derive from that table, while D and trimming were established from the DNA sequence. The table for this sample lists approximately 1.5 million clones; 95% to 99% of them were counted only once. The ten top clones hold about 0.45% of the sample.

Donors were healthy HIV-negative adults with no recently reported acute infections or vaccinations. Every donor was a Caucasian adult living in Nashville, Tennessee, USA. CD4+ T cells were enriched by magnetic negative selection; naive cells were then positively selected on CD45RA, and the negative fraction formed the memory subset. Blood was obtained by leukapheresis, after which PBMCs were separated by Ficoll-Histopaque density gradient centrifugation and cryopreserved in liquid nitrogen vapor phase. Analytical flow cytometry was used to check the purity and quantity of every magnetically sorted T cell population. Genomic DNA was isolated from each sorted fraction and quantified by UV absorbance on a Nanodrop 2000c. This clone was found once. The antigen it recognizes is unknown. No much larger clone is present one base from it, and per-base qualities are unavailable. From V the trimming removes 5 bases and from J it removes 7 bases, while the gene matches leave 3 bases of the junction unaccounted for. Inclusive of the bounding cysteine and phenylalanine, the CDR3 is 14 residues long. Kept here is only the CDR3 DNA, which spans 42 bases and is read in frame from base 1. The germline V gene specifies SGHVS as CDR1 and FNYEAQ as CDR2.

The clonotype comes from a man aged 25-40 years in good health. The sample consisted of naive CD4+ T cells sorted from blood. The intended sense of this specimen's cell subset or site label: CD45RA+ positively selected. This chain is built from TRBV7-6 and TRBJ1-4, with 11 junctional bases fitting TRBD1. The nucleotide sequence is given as TGTGCCAGCAGCCGCGGACAGGGGGCTGAAAAACTGTTTTTT. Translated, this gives CASSRGQGAEKLFF.